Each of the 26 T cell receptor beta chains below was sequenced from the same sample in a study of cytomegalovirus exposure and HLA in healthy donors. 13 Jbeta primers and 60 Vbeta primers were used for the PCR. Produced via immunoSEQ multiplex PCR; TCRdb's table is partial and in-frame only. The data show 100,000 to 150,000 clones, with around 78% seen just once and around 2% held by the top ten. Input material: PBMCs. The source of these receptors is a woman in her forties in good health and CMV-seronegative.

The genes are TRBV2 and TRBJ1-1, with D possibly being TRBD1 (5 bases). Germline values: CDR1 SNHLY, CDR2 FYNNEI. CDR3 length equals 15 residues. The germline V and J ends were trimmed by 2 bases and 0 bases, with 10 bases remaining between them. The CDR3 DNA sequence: TGTGCCAGCAGTGAACAGGGTACTATGAACACTGAAGCTTTCTTT. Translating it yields CASSEQGTMNTEAFF.

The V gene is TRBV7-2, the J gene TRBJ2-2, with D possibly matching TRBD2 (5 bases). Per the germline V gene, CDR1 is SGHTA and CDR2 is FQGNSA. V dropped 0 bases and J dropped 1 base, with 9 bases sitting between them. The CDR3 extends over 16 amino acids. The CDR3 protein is CASSLAGSGNTGELFF. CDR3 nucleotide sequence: TGTGCCAGCAGCTTAGCGGGCAGCGGGAACACCGGGGAGCTGTTTTTT.

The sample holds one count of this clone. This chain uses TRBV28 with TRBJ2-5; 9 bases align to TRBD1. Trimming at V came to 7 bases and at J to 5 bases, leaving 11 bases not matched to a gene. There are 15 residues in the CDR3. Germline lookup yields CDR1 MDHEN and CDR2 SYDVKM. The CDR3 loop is CASKGTGFFEETQYF. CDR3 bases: TGTGCCAGCAAAGGGACAGGGTTTTTTGAGGAGACCCAGTACTTC.

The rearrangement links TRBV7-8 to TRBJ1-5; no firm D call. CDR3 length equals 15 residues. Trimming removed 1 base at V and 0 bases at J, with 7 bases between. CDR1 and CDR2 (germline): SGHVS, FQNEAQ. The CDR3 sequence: CASSLGPNSNQPQHF. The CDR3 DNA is TGTGCCAGCAGCTTAGGCCCTAATAGCAATCAGCCCCAGCATTTT.

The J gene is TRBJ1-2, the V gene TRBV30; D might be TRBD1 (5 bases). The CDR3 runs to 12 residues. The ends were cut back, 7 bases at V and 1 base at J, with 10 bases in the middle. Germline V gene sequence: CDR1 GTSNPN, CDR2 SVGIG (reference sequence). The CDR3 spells CASEGLNYGYTF. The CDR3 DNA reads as TGTGCCTCGGAGGGGCTTAACTATGGCTACACCTTC.

The CDR3, as DNA: TGTGCCAGCAGCAGACACCACTCTGGGGCCAACGTCCTGACTTTC. Its translation is CASSRHHSGANVLTF. V is TRBV28 and J is TRBJ2-6; no clear D. V gave up 6 bases and J gave up 0 bases, with 9 bases separating them. The length of the CDR3 is 15 residues. Germline assignment: CDR1 MDHEN and CDR2 SYDVKM.

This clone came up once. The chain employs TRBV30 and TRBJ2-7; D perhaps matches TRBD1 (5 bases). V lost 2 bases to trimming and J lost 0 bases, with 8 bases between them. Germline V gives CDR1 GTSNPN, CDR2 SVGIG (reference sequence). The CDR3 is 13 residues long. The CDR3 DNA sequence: TGTGCCTGGAGTAGGACATCCTCCTACGAGCAGTACTTC. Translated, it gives CAWSRTSSYEQYF.

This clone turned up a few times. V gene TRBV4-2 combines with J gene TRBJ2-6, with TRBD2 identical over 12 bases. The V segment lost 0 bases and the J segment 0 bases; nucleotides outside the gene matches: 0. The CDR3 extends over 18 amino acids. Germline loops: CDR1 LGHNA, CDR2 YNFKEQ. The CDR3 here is CASSQEGLAGSGANVLTF. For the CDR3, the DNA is TGTGCCAGCAGCCAAGAGGGACTAGCGGGCTCTGGGGCCAACGTCCTGACTTTC.

The CDR3 protein is CASSPSGKYNEQFF. As DNA, the CDR3 is TGCGCCAGCAGCCCTAGCGGTAAATACAATGAGCAGTTCTTC. V gene TRBV5-1 combines with J gene TRBJ2-1; 7 positions agree with TRBD2. The CDR3 sequence is 14 residues long. CDR1 SGHRS and CDR2 YFSETQ come from the germline V gene. J gave up 4 bases and V 4 bases, and 5 bases lay outside the gene matches.

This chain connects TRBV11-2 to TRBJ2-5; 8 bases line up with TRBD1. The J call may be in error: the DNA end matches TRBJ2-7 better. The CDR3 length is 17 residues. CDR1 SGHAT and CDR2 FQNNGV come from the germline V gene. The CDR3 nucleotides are TGTGCCAGCAGAATGATTCTGAGGGTTGGACAGGGCTACGAGCAGTACTTC. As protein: CASRMILRVGQGYEQYF.

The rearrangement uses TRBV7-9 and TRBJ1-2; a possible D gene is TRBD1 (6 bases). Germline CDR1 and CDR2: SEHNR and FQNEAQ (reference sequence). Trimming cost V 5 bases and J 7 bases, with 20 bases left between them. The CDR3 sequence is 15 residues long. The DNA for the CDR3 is TGTGCCAGCAGCCCAACCACACCCGAGGGGGTTGGCTACACCTTC. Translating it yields CASSPTTPEGVGYTF.

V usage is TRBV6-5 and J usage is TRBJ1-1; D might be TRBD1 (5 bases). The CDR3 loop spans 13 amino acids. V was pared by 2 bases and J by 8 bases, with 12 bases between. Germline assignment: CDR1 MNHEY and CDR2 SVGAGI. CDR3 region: CASSYGGGTEAFF. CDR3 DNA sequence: TGTGCCAGCAGTTACGGGGGGGGGACCGAAGCTTTCTTT.

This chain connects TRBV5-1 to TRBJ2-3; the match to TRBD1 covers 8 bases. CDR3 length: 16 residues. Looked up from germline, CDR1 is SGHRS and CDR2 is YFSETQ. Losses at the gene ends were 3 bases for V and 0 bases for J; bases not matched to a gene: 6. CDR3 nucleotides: TGCGCCAGCAGCTCCCAAGGACAGGGTAGCACAGATACGCAGTATTTT. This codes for CASSSQGQGSTDTQYF.

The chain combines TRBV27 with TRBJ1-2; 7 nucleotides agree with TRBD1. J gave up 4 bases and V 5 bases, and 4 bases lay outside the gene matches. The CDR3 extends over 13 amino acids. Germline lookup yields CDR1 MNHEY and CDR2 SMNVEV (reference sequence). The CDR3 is CASSLGTAYGYTF. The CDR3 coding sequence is TGTGCCAGCAGTCTAGGGACAGCCTATGGCTACACCTTC.

This CDR3 reads CASSLGHQETQYF. The CDR3 region has the DNA TGTGCCAGCAGTTTGGGGCACCAAGAGACCCAGTACTTC. This chain links TRBV27 with TRBJ2-5, with a possible D match to TRBD1 (5 bases). V was trimmed by 3 bases and J by 0 bases, leaving 5 bases between them. From germline, CDR1 is MNHEY and CDR2 SMNVEV (reference sequence). CDR3 size: 13 residues.

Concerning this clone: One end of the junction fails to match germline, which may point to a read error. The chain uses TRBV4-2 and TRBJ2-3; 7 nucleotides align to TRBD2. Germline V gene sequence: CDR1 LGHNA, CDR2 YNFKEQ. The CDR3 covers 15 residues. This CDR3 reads CASSQGGGSTGTQYF. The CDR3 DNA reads TGTGCCAGCAGCCAAGGGGGGGGGTCCACAGGTACGCAGTATTTT.

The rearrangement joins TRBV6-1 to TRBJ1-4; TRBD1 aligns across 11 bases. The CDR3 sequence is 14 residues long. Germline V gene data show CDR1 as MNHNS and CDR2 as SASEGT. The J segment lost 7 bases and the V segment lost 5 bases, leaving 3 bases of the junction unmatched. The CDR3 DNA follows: TGTGCCAGCAGTCTCGGGACAGGGGGTGAAAAACTGTTTTTT. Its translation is CASSLGTGGEKLFF.

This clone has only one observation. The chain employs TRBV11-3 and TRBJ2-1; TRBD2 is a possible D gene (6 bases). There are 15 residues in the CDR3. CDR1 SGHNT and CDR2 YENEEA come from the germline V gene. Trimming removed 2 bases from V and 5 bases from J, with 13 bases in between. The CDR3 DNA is TGTGCCAGCAGCTTAAACCCCGGGAGAGACAATGAGCAGTTCTTC. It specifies CASSLNPGRDNEQFF.

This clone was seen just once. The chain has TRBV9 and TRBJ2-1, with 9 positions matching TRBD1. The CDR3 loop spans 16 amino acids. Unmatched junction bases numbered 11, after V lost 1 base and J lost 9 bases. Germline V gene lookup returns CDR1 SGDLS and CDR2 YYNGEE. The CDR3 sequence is CASSVTTGTGKGEQFF. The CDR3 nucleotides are TGTGCCAGCAGCGTAACTACCGGGACAGGGAAGGGTGAGCAGTTCTTC.

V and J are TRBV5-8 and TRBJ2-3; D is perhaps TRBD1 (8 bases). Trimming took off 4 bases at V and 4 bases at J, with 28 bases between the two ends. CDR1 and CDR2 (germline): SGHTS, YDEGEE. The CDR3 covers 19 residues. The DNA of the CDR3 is TGTGCCAGCAGCCTCGGACAGGGATGGGCGGGAGAATCATCAGATACGCAGTATTTT. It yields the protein CASSLGQGWAGESSDTQYF.

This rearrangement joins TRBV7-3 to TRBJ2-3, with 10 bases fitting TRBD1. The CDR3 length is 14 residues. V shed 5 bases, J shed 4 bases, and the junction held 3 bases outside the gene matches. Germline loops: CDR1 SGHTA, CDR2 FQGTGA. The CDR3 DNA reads TGTGCCAGCAGCCTGACAGGGGGCCCAGATACGCAGTATTTT. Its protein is CASSLTGGPDTQYF. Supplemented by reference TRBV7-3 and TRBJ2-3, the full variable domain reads GAGVSQTPSNKVTEKGKYVELRCDPISGHTALYWYRQSLGQGPEFLIYFQGTGAADDSGLPNDRFFAVRPEGSVSTLKIQRTERGDSAVYLCASSLTGGPDTQYFGPGTRLTVL.

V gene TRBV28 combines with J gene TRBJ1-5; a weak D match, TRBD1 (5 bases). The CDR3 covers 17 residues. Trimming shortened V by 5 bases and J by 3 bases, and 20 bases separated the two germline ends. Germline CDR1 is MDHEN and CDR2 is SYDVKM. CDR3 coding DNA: TGTGCCAGCAGTCCTTCACTTCGAAACAGGCTCAATCAGCCCCAGCATTTT. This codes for CASSPSLRNRLNQPQHF.

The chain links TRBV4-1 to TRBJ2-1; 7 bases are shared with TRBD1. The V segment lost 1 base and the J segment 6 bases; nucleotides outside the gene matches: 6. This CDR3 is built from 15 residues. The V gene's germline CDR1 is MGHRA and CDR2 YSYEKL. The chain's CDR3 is CASSQGDRALNEQFF. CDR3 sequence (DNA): TGCGCCAGCAGCCAAGGCGACAGGGCCCTCAATGAGCAGTTCTTC.

This CDR3 reads CASSPTGNHQPQHF. As DNA, the CDR3 is TGTGCCAGCAGTCCCACAGGTAACCATCAGCCCCAGCATTTT. This rearrangement joins TRBV27 to TRBJ1-5; perhaps TRBD1 as D (5 bases). Between the trimmed V and J ends, which lost 5 bases and 5 bases, there was a span of 13 bases. CDR1 MNHEY and CDR2 SMNVEV come from the germline V gene (reference sequence). This CDR3 spans 14 amino acids.

CDR3 nucleotide sequence: TGTGCCAGCACCTGGGGATTAGCGGGCACCTCCTACAATGAGCAGTTCTTC. Protein sequence: CASTWGLAGTSYNEQFF. The rearrangement links TRBV27 to TRBJ2-1, with 7 bases identical to TRBD2. This CDR3 has 17 amino acids. The germline CDR1 and CDR2 sequences are MNHEY and SMNVEV (reference sequence). V trimming: 7 bases; J trimming: 0 bases; junction bases outside the gene matches: 12.

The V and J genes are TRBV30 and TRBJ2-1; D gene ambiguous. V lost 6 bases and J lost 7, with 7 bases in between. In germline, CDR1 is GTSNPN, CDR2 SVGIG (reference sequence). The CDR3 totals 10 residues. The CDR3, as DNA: TGTGCCTGTGTTGAGAATGAGCAGTTCTTC. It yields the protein CACVENEQFF.